The 22 T cell receptor beta chains below were found in one sample sequenced in a study of T cell repertoires in cytomegalovirus infection. TCRdb re-analysed the reads in MiXCR, keeping a single row per CDR3 protein. The data contain around 95,000 distinct CDR3 sequences, approximately 32% of them seen just once; the ten biggest clones take up over 60%. Their target antigens are unknown. This sample comprised CD8+ T cells from cultured PBMCs, obtained from culture after CMV antigen stimulation. The receptors stem from a human donor in good health (CMV status not recorded). Some clones in this sample may be carry-over from other donors' samples.

This clonotype was detected a few times. The chain couples TRBV25-1 to TRBJ2-7; no clear D. Germline CDR1 MGHDK, CDR2 SYGVNS. There are 12 residues in the CDR3. V lost 5 bases and J 7 bases, leaving 12 bases between the germline ends. In DNA form, the CDR3 reads TGTGCCAGCAGTATCCGGCCTGGGGAGCAGTACTTC. Its translation: CASSIRPGEQYF.

This clonotype was seen repeatedly, ten times or more. V and J are TRBV7-9 and TRBJ1-1; no reliable D call. This CDR3 comprises 13 residues. Germline assignment: CDR1 SEHNR and CDR2 FQNEAQ (reference sequence). Trimming removed 5 bases at V and 0 bases at J, with 7 bases between. CDR3 in amino acids: CASSPELNTEAFF. CDR3 coding DNA: TGTGCCAGCAGCCCAGAGTTGAACACTGAAGCTTTCTTT.

There are many counts of this clonotype. The rearrangement uses TRBV2 and TRBJ2-3; no clear D gene. Trimming took 8 bases from V and 0 from J, leaving 3 bases between them. CDR1 is SNHLY, CDR2 FYNNEI, per germline. The CDR3 totals 11 residues. In nucleotides, the CDR3 is TGTGCCAGCCGGAGCACAGATACGCAGTATTTT. Translated, it gives CASRSTDTQYF.

In its sample, this clonotype was seen a few times. The genes are TRBV6-6 and TRBJ2-5, with a tentative D call TRBD2 (6 bases). CDR3 length: 14 amino acids. V was pared by 6 bases and J by 2 bases, with 13 bases between. Per the germline V gene, CDR1 is MNHNY and CDR2 is SVGAGI (reference sequence). The CDR3 loop is CASRGGRRQETQYF. CDR3 nucleotide sequence: TGTGCCAGCAGGGGGGGACGGAGACAAGAGACCCAGTACTTC.

This clonotype was seen ten or more times. For the CDR3, the DNA is TGTGCCAGCACCCCCCTGGAGCCCGCGGGGGCGTACAATGAGCAGTTCTTC. It translates to CASTPLEPAGAYNEQFF. The chain has TRBV2 and TRBJ2-1, with a possible D match to TRBD2 (7 bases). The CDR3 contains 17 residues. Deletions cut 7 bases from V and 4 bases from J, with 23 bases between. Germline assignment: CDR1 SNHLY and CDR2 FYNNEI.

This clonotype was seen a few times. This chain joins TRBV6-1 and TRBJ2-1; 9 nucleotides align to TRBD1. Germline V gene sequence: CDR1 MNHNS, CDR2 SASEGT. The CDR3 covers 17 residues. The trim removed 8 bases at V and 0 bases at J, leaving 11 bases unmatched. CDR3: CASGTYRGLSSYNEQFF. In DNA, the CDR3 is TGTGCCAGCGGTACTTACAGGGGGCTAAGCTCCTACAATGAGCAGTTCTTC.

The chain combines TRBV4-1 with TRBJ1-2; 9 nucleotides line up with TRBD1. There are 15 residues in the CDR3. Looked up from germline, CDR1 is MGHRA and CDR2 is YSYEKL. With 0 bases clipped from V and 8 bases from J, the junction kept 7 bases outside the gene matches. As DNA, the CDR3 is TGCGCCAGCAGCCAAGATCGGGACAGGGTAGGCGGCTACACCTTC. Translation gives CASSQDRDRVGGYTF.

This clonotype was found a few times. This chain joins TRBV6-2 or TRBV6-3 and TRBJ2-1, with 12 bases that match TRBD2. There are 18 residues in the CDR3. The germline V gene has CDR1 MNHEY and CDR2 SVGEGT. Trimming at V came to 4 bases and at J to 1 base, leaving 8 bases not matched to a gene. CDR3 residues: CASSFPTSGGWSYNEQFF. For the CDR3, the DNA is TGTGCCAGCAGTTTCCCGACTAGCGGGGGTTGGTCCTACAATGAGCAGTTCTTC.

This chain connects TRBV7-9 to TRBJ2-7, with TRBD1 matching over 9 bases. This CDR3 region has 14 residues. V trimming: 5 bases; J trimming: 5 bases; junction bases outside the gene matches: 7. The germline V gene has CDR1 SEHNR and CDR2 FQNEAQ (reference sequence). The CDR3: CASSDRDRDHEQYF. The CDR3 DNA follows: TGTGCCAGCAGCGACCGGGACAGGGACCACGAGCAGTACTTC.

In this sample, this clonotype turned up a few times. J is TRBJ2-5 and V is TRBV15; D is unresolved. The CDR3 has 17 amino acids. The germline gives CDR1 LNHNV, CDR2 YYDKDF (reference sequence). V shed 2 bases and J shed 3 bases, with 19 bases lying between them. The CDR3 coding sequence is TGTGCCACCAGCAGATTACACCCGCCGGCACAAAAAGAGACCCAGTACTTC. This codes for CATSRLHPPAQKETQYF. Full variable domain (missing parts from reference TRBV15 and TRBJ2-5): DAMVIQNPRYQVTQFGKPVTLSCSQTLNHNVMYWYQQKSSQAPKLLFHYYDKDFNNEADTPDNFQSRRPNTSFCFLDIRSPGLGDTAMYLCATSRLHPPAQKETQYFGPGTRLLVL.

This clonotype has just one count. The chain uses TRBV10-3 and TRBJ1-6, with TRBD1 matching over 9 bases. The CDR3 totals 16 residues. Germline V lookup: CDR1 ENHRY, CDR2 SYGVKD. Germline trimming cut 0 bases from V and 6 bases from J; bases unmatched to any gene: 3. For the CDR3, the DNA is TGTGCCATCAGTGAGTCAGGGACAGGGAGTAATTCACCCCTCCACTTT. It is translated as CAISESGTGSNSPLHF.

The chain carries TRBV27 and TRBJ2-7; D is unclear. The V gene lost 1 base and the J gene lost 2 bases, with 6 bases spanning the gap. CDR3 length equals 13 residues. The V gene's germline CDR1 is MNHEY and CDR2 SMNVEV (reference sequence). CDR3 in DNA: TGTGCCAGCAGTTTATATGGGGCCTACGAGCAGTACTTC. Protein sequence: CASSLYGAYEQYF.

The chain links TRBV12-3 or TRBV12-4 to TRBJ2-7; 9 bases agree with TRBD1. The CDR3 has 18 amino acids. With 6 bases clipped from V and 4 bases from J, the junction kept 19 bases outside the gene matches. CDR3 bases: TGTGCCAGCAGCCCGGGGTGGAAACAGGGGGCGAATAAGTACGAGCAGTACTTC. Its translation is CASSPGWKQGANKYEQYF.

CDR3 coding DNA: TGTGCCAGTCCAGGGAGCACTGAAGCTTTCTTT. Protein: CASPGSTEAFF. V and J are TRBV2 and TRBJ1-1, with D maybe TRBD1 (5 bases). The CDR3 spans 11 residues. Germline-derived CDR1 and CDR2 are SNHLY and FYNNEI. V gave up 9 bases and J gave up 4 bases, with 9 bases separating them.

This clonotype was counted between two and nine times. The chain carries TRBV3-1 and TRBJ2-3, with D maybe TRBD2 (5 bases). The V end was cut by 1 base, the J end by 2 bases, with 7 bases between. Germline V gene sequence: CDR1 LGHDT, CDR2 YNNKEL (reference sequence). The CDR3 contains 14 residues. CDR3 region: CASSQASSTDTQYF. The CDR3 DNA is TGTGCCAGCAGCCAAGCTAGCTCCACAGATACGCAGTATTTT.

This clonotype was recorded at least ten times. This chain links TRBV7-6 with TRBJ2-1, with 10 bases matching TRBD2. The trim removed 4 bases at V and 6 bases at J, leaving 24 bases unmatched. CDR3 length: 21 residues. Germline V gene lookup returns CDR1 SGHVS and CDR2 FNYEAQ. The CDR3 loop is CASSSPRLPSGGHRKGNEQFF. The CDR3 DNA follows: TGTGCCAGCAGCTCACCTCGTCTCCCTAGCGGGGGCCACAGGAAAGGCAATGAGCAGTTCTTC. Full variable domain (rest looked up from reference TRBV7-6 and TRBJ2-1): GAGVSQSPRYKVTKRGQDVALRCDPISGHVSLYWYRQALGQGPEFLTYFNYEAQQDKSGLPNDRFSAERPEGSISTLTIQRTEQRDSAMYRCASSSPRLPSGGHRKGNEQFFGPGTRLTVL.

V gene TRBV19 combines with J gene TRBJ2-1, with D possibly being TRBD1 or TRBD2 (5 bases each). V lost 1 base to trimming and J lost 9 bases, with 10 bases between them. Germline CDR1 LNHDA, CDR2 SQIVND (reference sequence). The CDR3 sequence is 13 residues long. The chain's CDR3 is CASSIGEGFEQFF. CDR3 nucleotide sequence: TGTGCCAGTAGTATAGGTGAGGGGTTTGAGCAGTTCTTC.

The V gene is TRBV20-1, the J gene TRBJ2-7; no reliable D call. Germline values: CDR1 DFQATT, CDR2 SNEGSKA (reference sequence). Trimming shortened V by 0 bases and J by 2 bases, and 14 bases separated the two germline ends. This CDR3 region has 15 residues. In nucleotides, the CDR3 is TGCAGTGCTAGAGATTCCCTGGGCACTGCCTACGAGCAGTACTTC. Translated: CSARDSLGTAYEQYF.

The CDR3 region is CATSRDRVGDTEAFF. CDR3 in DNA: TGTGCCACCAGCAGAGACAGGGTGGGGGACACTGAAGCTTTCTTT. This chain links TRBV15 with TRBJ1-1; D perhaps matches TRBD1 (5 bases). This CDR3 is built from 15 residues. Germline CDR1 LNHNV, CDR2 YYDKDF (reference sequence). Trimming pared 0 bases from V and 3 bases from J, leaving 11 bases between. Variable domain in full (rest from reference TRBV15 and TRBJ1-1): DAMVIQNPRYQVTQFGKPVTLSCSQTLNHNVMYWYQQKSSQAPKLLFHYYDKDFNNEADTPDNFQSRRPNTSFCFLDIRSPGLGDTAMYLCATSRDRVGDTEAFFGQGTRLTVV.

Remarks on this clonotype: A much larger clone lies a single base off, so this may be a read error. The V and J genes are TRBV7-9 and TRBJ1-2; 7 bases map to TRBD1. CDR3 size: 16 residues. Germline CDR1 reads SEHNR; CDR2 reads FQNEAQ (reference sequence). The CDR3 is CANSLGGGGDPYGYTF. CDR3 sequence (DNA): TGTGCCAACAGCTTAGGGGGCGGGGGCGACCCCTATGGCTACACCTTC.

The rearrangement links TRBV9 to TRBJ2-3; no firm D call. The V end lost 2 bases, the J end lost 1 base, and 5 bases lay between the germline ends. This CDR3 has 13 amino acids. Germline CDR1 SGDLS, CDR2 YYNGEE. Written as DNA, the CDR3 is TGTGCCAGCAGCGTGGTGGGCACAGATACGCAGTATTTT. Protein sequence: CASSVVGTDTQYF.

This clonotype has more than one count but fewer than ten. The chain carries TRBV6-6 and TRBJ2-7; D not certain. Germline CDR1 MNHNY, CDR2 SVGAGI (reference sequence). This CDR3 has 12 amino acids. V lost 2 bases, J lost 4 bases, and 6 bases lay in between. The CDR3 region is CASSYPEYEQYF. The CDR3 DNA reads TGTGCCAGCAGTTACCCGGAATACGAGCAGTACTTC.